The 29 T cell receptor beta chains reported below all come from one sample, sequenced in a study of blood T cells in healthy people across ages. The second PCR ran roughly 6 to 11 cycles with a sample-barcoded 5' primer and J-beta primers. In TCRdb, the 5' RACE reads were re-called with MiXCR into one record per CDR3 protein. This table has hundreds of thousands of distinct CDR3 sequences, roughly 32% appearing once. The material sequenced was blood. These receptors were taken from a woman aged 80 or older in good health.

V and J are TRBV6-1 and TRBJ2-1; TRBD1 matches at 7 bases. Trimming at V came to 6 bases and at J to 0 bases, leaving 8 bases not matched to a gene. The CDR3 loop spans 16 amino acids. CDR1 is MNHNS, CDR2 SASEGT, per germline. The CDR3 coding sequence is TGTGCCAGCAGGAGGGACAGAGCCCGCTCCTACAATGAGCAGTTCTTC. Protein: CASRRDRARSYNEQFF.

As for this clonotype: A much larger clone differs from this one at a single base, so this may be a read error. This sequence joins TRBV7-8 and TRBJ1-2; 7 bases fit TRBD1. Germline V gene data show CDR1 as SGHVS and CDR2 as FQNEAQ. The CDR3 runs 16 residues. CDR3 residues: CASSSGLTGAPYGHTF. In DNA, the CDR3 is TGTGCCAGCAGCTCGGGATTAACAGGGGCGCCCTATGGCCACACCTTC.

The chain couples TRBV7-2 to TRBJ2-7, with no clear D. Germline V gene data show CDR1 as SGHTA and CDR2 as FQGNSA. The V gene lost 5 bases and the J gene lost 2 bases, with 13 bases spanning the gap. This CDR3 spans 14 amino acids. The CDR3 is CASSRTGQTYEQYF. The DNA of the CDR3 is TGTGCCAGCAGCCGTACTGGGCAAACCTACGAGCAGTACTTC.

The rearrangement joins TRBV11-1 to TRBJ2-5, with D perhaps matching TRBD1 (6 bases). The CDR3 sequence is 14 residues long. The V gene lost 7 bases and the J gene lost 1 base, with 13 bases spanning the gap. CDR1 is SGHAT, CDR2 FQDESV, per germline (reference sequence). CDR3 amino acids: CASTVDRSQETQYF. DNA for the CDR3: TGTGCCAGCACCGTTGACAGGAGCCAAGAGACCCAGTACTTC.

This clonotype was recorded at least ten times. The J gene is TRBJ2-7, the V gene TRBV28; D gene uncertain. Trimming removed 5 bases from V and 7 bases from J, with 12 bases in between. This CDR3 is 12 amino acids long. CDR1 is MDHEN, CDR2 SYDVKM, per germline. The CDR3 DNA sequence: TGTGCCAGCAGTCTGTTATCGAGAGAGCAGTACTTC. It encodes CASSLLSREQYF. Full variable domain (rest looked up from reference TRBV28 and TRBJ2-7): DVKVTQSSRYLVKRTGEKVFLECVQDMDHENMFWYRQDPGLGLRLIYFSYDVKMKEKGDIPEGYSVSREKKERFSLILESASTNQTSMYLCASSLLSREQYFGPGTRLTVT.

This clonotype was recorded at least ten times. This chain joins TRBV27 and TRBJ1-2, with a tentative D call TRBD1 (5 bases). Deletions cut 3 bases from V and 4 bases from J, with 9 bases between. From germline, CDR1 is MNHEY and CDR2 SMNVEV (reference sequence). The length of the CDR3 is 13 residues. The CDR3 loop reads CASSFQGTYGYTF. DNA of the CDR3: TGTGCCAGCAGTTTTCAGGGAACCTATGGCTACACCTTC.

As for this clonotype: Compared with germline, one end of the junction differs, possibly owing to a read error. The J gene is TRBJ1-2, the V gene TRBV5-5; no clear D gene. CDR3 size: 14 residues. The germline V gene has CDR1 SGHKS and CDR2 YYEKEE (reference sequence). The CDR3 DNA follows: TGCGCCAGCAGCTTGTTCCAGACCAACTATGGCTACACCTTC. Translation gives CASSLFQTNYGYTF.

This clonotype was observed many times. The CDR3 protein is CASSLSRPRAGHEQYF. Here the CDR3 DNA reads TGTGCCAGCAGCTTGAGCCGGCCCAGGGCGGGCCACGAGCAGTACTTC. The chain links TRBV5-4 to TRBJ2-7; D is perhaps TRBD1 or TRBD2 (5 bases each). V shed 1 base and J shed 5 bases, with 19 bases lying between them. Looked up from germline, CDR1 is SGHNT and CDR2 is YYREEE (reference sequence). This CDR3 region has 16 residues. The full variable domain, completed using reference TRBV5-4 and TRBJ2-7, is ETGVTQSPTHLIKTRGQQVTLRCSSQSGHNTVSWYQQALGQGPQFIFQYYREEENGRGNFPPRFSGLQFPNYSSELNVNALELDDSALYLCASSLSRPRAGHEQYFGPGTRLTVT.

This clonotype occurred many times. The chain combines TRBV5-1 with TRBJ2-7; 10 nucleotides align to TRBD1. Germline CDR1 and CDR2: SGHRS and YFSETQ. The CDR3 covers 13 residues. V lost 3 bases to trimming and J lost 7 bases; unmatched junction nucleotides: 4. The CDR3 spells CASSWTGGWEQYF. CDR3 in DNA: TGCGCCAGCAGCTGGACAGGGGGTTGGGAGCAGTACTTC.

The sample holds a few counts of this clonotype. A read error may be the cause here, since a much bigger clone is one base away. The V call is TRBV6-5, the J call TRBJ1-2; TRBD1 is a possible D gene (5 bases). CDR1 and CDR2 (germline): MNHEY, SVGAGI. Trimming took 2 bases from V and 3 from J, leaving 16 bases between them. This CDR3 is built from 16 residues. This CDR3 reads CASSYQPTGVDYGYTF. The CDR3 DNA reads TGTGCCAGCAGTTACCAGCCCACAGGCGTCGACTATGGCTACACCTTC.

This clonotype was seen at least ten times. J is TRBJ2-1 and V is TRBV5-1, with TRBD2 identical over 13 bases. V dropped 1 base and J dropped 0; count of bases not matched to a gene: 7. Germline CDR1 and CDR2: SGHRS and YFSETQ. The CDR3 contains 19 residues. CDR3 nucleotides: TGCGCCAGCAGCTTGAGAGGGACTAGCGGGGAGAGCTCCTACAATGAGCAGTTCTTC. Translated, it gives CASSLRGTSGESSYNEQFF.

This clonotype was counted at least ten times. This chain joins TRBV10-3 and TRBJ1-1; 8 nucleotides line up with TRBD1. CDR3 length equals 12 residues. CDR1 is ENHRY, CDR2 SYGVKD, per germline. V shed 10 bases and J 4 bases; nucleotides not matched to a gene: 5. CDR3 DNA sequence: TGTGCCACCACAGGGGGAGGCACTGAAGCTTTCTTT. Translating it yields CATTGGGTEAFF.

This clonotype was picked up many times. CDR3 loop: CASSQDPKSADTQYF. CDR3 DNA sequence: TGCGCCAGCAGCCAAGATCCAAAGTCGGCAGATACGCAGTATTTT. The chain employs TRBV5-1 and TRBJ2-3; D uncertain. Germline loops: CDR1 SGHRS, CDR2 YFSETQ. V gave up 4 bases and J gave up 4 bases, with 16 bases separating them. The CDR3 is 15 amino acids.

This clonotype was recorded many times. This CDR3 reads CSALRPSGAPNEQFF. DNA of the CDR3: TGCAGTGCCCTCCGCCCGTCGGGGGCCCCCAATGAGCAGTTCTTC. This chain joins TRBV20-1 and TRBJ2-1; D may match TRBD1 or TRBD2 (6 bases each). Per germline, CDR1 DFQATT and CDR2 SNEGSKA (reference sequence). V was cut by 6 bases and J by 6 bases, with 21 bases left in between. The CDR3 runs to 15 residues.

V and J are TRBV25-1 and TRBJ2-7; 11 bases fit TRBD1. V lost 3 bases, J lost 4 bases, and 5 bases stayed unmatched. The CDR3 loop spans 15 amino acids. Germline V gene sequence: CDR1 MGHDK, CDR2 SYGVNS. The DNA of the CDR3 is TGTGCCAGCAGTGAGTTCGGGACAGGGGGATACGAGCAGTACTTC. As protein: CASSEFGTGGYEQYF.

This clonotype was detected ten times or more. V gene TRBV10-3 combines with J gene TRBJ1-5; TRBD1 aligns across 7 bases. With 4 bases clipped from V and 4 bases from J, the junction kept 10 bases outside the gene matches. From germline, CDR1 is ENHRY and CDR2 SYGVKD. The CDR3 has 16 residues. The CDR3 sequence: CAISASTGKRNQPQHF. CDR3 bases: TGTGCCATCAGTGCCTCGACAGGGAAGCGGAATCAGCCCCAGCATTTT.

This clonotype was recorded many times. CDR3 loop: CASSFLAGAPDTQYF. DNA of the CDR3: TGCGCCAGCAGCTTCCTAGCGGGGGCGCCCGATACGCAGTATTTT. The V and J genes are TRBV5-1 and TRBJ2-3; the match to TRBD2 covers 10 bases. There are 15 residues in the CDR3. Trimming cost V 2 bases and J 6 bases; bases outside gene matches: 6. The germline CDR1 and CDR2 sequences are SGHRS and YFSETQ.

The chain recombines TRBV2 with TRBJ1-5; D remains unclear. The germline V gene encodes CDR1 SNHLY and CDR2 FYNNEI. The V gene lost 3 bases and the J gene lost 9 bases, with 9 bases spanning the gap. CDR3 length: 12 residues. The CDR3 DNA reads TGTGCCAGCAGTGACACCTCGGGGCCCCAGCATTTT. Translating it yields CASSDTSGPQHF.

The rearrangement uses TRBV2 and TRBJ1-5; D not resolved. Trimming removed 2 bases at V and 2 bases at J, with 7 bases between. Germline V gene lookup returns CDR1 SNHLY and CDR2 FYNNEI. The CDR3 consists of 14 residues. CDR3 loop: CASSERSGNQPQHF. CDR3 DNA sequence: TGTGCCAGCAGTGAACGTTCGGGCAATCAGCCCCAGCATTTT. The full variable domain, in which reference TRBV2 and TRBJ1-5 provide the parts outside the CDR3, is EPEVTQTPSHQVTQMGQEVILRCVPISNHLYFYWYRQILGQKVEFLVSFYNNEISEKSEIFDDQFSVERPDGSNFTLKIRSTKLEDSAMYFCASSERSGNQPQHFGDGTRLSIL.

With regard to this clonotype: A much bigger clone sits one base away, suggesting this may be a read error. The genes are TRBV7-2 and TRBJ2-5; no firm D call. The DNA end favors TRBJ2-7, so the J call may be wrong. The CDR3 covers 13 residues. Germline CDR1 SGHTA, CDR2 FQGNSA. CDR3 sequence (DNA): TGTGCCAGCAACTTAATAAGGGTACGCGAGCAGTACTTC. This encodes CASNLIRVREQYF.

The V and J genes are TRBV5-1 and TRBJ2-4; D is perhaps TRBD1 or TRBD2 (5 bases each). The last part of the DNA fits TRBJ2-7 better; the J call may be wrong. This CDR3 spans 13 amino acids. Per germline, CDR1 SGHRS and CDR2 YFSETQ. CDR3 sequence (DNA): TGCGCCAGCAGCTTCCCAGGGACGAACGAGCAGTACTTC. The encoded protein is CASSFPGTNEQYF.

The rearrangement links TRBV20-1 to TRBJ2-7, with D tentatively TRBD2 (5 bases). Germline values: CDR1 DFQATT, CDR2 SNEGSKA (reference sequence). Trimming shortened V by 4 bases and J by 3 bases, and 16 bases separated the two germline ends. The CDR3 runs 14 residues. The CDR3 DNA follows: TGCAGTGCTAAAGGCGAGGACTCGGACTACGAGCAGTACTTC. It translates to CSAKGEDSDYEQYF.

This clonotype was seen a few times. This chain connects TRBV20-1 to TRBJ1-1, with 7 bases lining up with TRBD1. V lost 3 bases, J lost 4 bases, and 8 bases stayed unmatched. CDR3 length: 14 residues. The germline gives CDR1 DFQATT, CDR2 SNEGSKA (reference sequence). CDR3 nucleotides: TGCAGTGCTAGGTCCGTCAGGGGGGGCACTGAAGCTTTCTTT. Translation gives CSARSVRGGTEAFF.

This clonotype appeared many times. This chain connects TRBV6-1 to TRBJ2-7; D is tentatively TRBD1 or TRBD2 (5 bases each). The CDR3 sequence is 12 residues long. Germline CDR1 and CDR2: MNHNS and SASEGT. Trimming pared 4 bases from V and 5 bases from J, leaving 9 bases between. As DNA, the CDR3 is TGTGCCAGCAGTGTTCAGGGAGACGAGCAGTACTTC. Translating it yields CASSVQGDEQYF.

The count of this clonotype is one. The CDR3 DNA follows: TGCAGTGCTAGAGATCTGACCACGGGGATGAACACTGAAGCTTTCTTT. Amino acid sequence: CSARDLTTGMNTEAFF. The genes are TRBV20-1 and TRBJ1-1; D is uncertain. Trimming pared 0 bases from V and 0 bases from J, leaving 14 bases between. CDR1 is DFQATT, CDR2 SNEGSKA, per germline (reference sequence). The CDR3 consists of 16 residues.

This clonotype was found many times. The chain couples TRBV6-5 to TRBJ2-7; TRBD2 aligns across 7 bases. The J segment lost 1 base and the V segment lost 0 bases, leaving 6 bases of the junction unmatched. Germline-derived CDR1 and CDR2 are MNHEY and SVGAGI. The CDR3 runs to 16 residues. In DNA form, the CDR3 reads TGTGCCAGCAGTTACTCGACCAGCGGGGCGTCCTACGAGCAGTACTTC. Translated: CASSYSTSGASYEQYF.

This chain uses TRBV5-1 with TRBJ2-1, with D possibly being TRBD1 (5 bases). This CDR3 region has 13 residues. The ends were cut back, 4 bases at V and 13 bases at J, with 18 bases in the middle. Germline V CDR1 and CDR2: SGHRS, YFSETQ. As DNA, the CDR3 is TGCGCCAGCAGCCCAGTCGGTGGGCAGGGTCAGTTCTTC. It codes for CASSPVGGQGQFF.

This clonotype appeared a single time. For the CDR3, the DNA is TGTGCCAGCAGCCCCGGTGTGGTTCCCTCCTACGAGCAGTACTTC. This codes for CASSPGVVPSYEQYF. V gene TRBV7-2 combines with J gene TRBJ2-7, with unresolved D. Germline assignment: CDR1 SGHTA and CDR2 FQGNSA. The CDR3 has 15 residues. Between the trimmed V and J ends, which lost 5 bases and 0 bases, there was a span of 14 bases.

The table lists this clonotype with many counts. J is TRBJ2-7 and V is TRBV3-1; 14 bases map to TRBD2. Germline loops: CDR1 LGHDT, CDR2 YNNKEL (reference sequence). The CDR3 covers 17 residues. With V trimmed by 4 bases and J by 7 bases, 12 bases remained unmatched. CDR3 region: CASSRSGRLAGGSEQYF. CDR3 coding DNA: TGTGCCAGCAGCCGATCAGGACGACTAGCGGGGGGGAGTGAGCAGTACTTC.